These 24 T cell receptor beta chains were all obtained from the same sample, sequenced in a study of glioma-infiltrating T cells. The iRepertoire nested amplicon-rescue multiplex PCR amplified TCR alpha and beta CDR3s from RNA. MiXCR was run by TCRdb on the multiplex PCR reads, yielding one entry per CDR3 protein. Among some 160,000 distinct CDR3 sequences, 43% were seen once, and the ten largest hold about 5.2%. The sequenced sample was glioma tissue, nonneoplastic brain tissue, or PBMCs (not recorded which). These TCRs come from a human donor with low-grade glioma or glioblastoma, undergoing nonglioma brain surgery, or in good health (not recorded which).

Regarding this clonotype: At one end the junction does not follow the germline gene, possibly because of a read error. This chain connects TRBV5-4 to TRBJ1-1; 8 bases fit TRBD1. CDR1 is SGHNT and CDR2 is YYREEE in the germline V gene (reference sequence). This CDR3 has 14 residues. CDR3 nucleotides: TGTGCCAGCAGCCGGCCCCCTACAGGGGGGGAACTCCTCTTT. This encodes CASSRPPTGGELLF.

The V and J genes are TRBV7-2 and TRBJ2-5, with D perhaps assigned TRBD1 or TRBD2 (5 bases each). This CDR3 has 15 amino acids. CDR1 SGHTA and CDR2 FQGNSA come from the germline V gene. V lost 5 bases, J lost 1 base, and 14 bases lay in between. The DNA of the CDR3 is TGTGCCAGCAGCCTAACCGGGACCTTCCAAGAGACCCAGTACTTC. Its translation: CASSLTGTFQETQYF. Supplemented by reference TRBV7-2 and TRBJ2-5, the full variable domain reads GAGVSQSPSNKVTEKGKDVELRCDPISGHTALYWYRQSLGQGLEFLIYFQGNSAPDKSGLPSDRFSAERTGGSVSTLTIQRTQQEDSAVYLCASSLTGTFQETQYFGPGTRLLVL.

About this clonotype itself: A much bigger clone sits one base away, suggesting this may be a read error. DNA of the CDR3: TGTGCCAGCAGTTTGGTGCAGGGCTTGACTGAAGCTTTCTTT. Residues: CASSLVQGLTEAFF. The rearrangement joins TRBV28 to TRBJ1-1; perhaps TRBD1 as D (5 bases). CDR1 MDHEN and CDR2 SYDVKM come from the germline V gene. CDR3 length equals 14 residues. Trimming removed 3 bases from V and 5 bases from J, with 13 bases in between.

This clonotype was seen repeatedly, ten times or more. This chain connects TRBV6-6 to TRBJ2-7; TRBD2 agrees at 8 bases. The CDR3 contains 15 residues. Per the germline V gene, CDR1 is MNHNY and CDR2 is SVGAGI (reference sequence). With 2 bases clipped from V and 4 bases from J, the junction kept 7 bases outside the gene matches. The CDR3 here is CASSYSPSGLYEQYF. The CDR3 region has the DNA TGTGCCAGCAGTTACAGTCCTAGCGGGCTGTACGAGCAGTACTTC.

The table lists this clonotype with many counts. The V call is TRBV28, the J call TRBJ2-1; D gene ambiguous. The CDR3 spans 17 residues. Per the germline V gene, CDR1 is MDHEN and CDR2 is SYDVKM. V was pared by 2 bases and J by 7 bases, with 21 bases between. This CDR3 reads CASSLVVFGRTKNEQFF. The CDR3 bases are TGTGCCAGCAGTTTAGTGGTTTTCGGACGTACGAAGAATGAGCAGTTCTTC.

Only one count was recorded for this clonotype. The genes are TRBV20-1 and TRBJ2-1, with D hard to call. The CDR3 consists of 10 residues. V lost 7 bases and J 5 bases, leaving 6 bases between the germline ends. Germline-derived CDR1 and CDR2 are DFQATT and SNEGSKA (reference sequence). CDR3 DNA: TGCAGTGTTAGTAACAATGAGCAGTTCTTC. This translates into CSVSNNEQFF.

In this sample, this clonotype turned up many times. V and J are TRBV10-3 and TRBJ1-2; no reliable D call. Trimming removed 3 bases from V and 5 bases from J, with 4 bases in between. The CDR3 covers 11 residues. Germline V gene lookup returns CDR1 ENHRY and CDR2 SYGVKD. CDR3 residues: CAISDNYGYTF. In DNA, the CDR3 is TGTGCCATCAGTGACAATTATGGCTACACCTTC.

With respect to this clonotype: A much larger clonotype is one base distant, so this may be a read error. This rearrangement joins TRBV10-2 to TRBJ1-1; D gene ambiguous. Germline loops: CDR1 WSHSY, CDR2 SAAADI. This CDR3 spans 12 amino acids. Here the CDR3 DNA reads TGTGCCACCGCCCCCGAGGGTGGTGAAGCTTTCTTT. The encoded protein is CATAPEGGEAFF.

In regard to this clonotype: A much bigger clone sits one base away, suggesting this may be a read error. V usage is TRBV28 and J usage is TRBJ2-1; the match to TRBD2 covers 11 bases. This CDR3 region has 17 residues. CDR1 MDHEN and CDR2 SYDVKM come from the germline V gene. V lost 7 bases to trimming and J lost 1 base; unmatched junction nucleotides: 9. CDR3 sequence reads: CASITRLAGRSYNEQFF. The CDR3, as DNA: TGTGCCAGCATCACCCGACTAGCGGGAAGATCCTACAATGAGCAGTTCTTC.

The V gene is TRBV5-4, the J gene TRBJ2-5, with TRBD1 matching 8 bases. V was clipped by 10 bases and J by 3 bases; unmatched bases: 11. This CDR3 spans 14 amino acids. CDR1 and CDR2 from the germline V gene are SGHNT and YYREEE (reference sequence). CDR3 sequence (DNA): TGTGCCGTCACCGGACAGGGAACGAAAGAGACCCAGTACTTC. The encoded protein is CAVTGQGTKETQYF.

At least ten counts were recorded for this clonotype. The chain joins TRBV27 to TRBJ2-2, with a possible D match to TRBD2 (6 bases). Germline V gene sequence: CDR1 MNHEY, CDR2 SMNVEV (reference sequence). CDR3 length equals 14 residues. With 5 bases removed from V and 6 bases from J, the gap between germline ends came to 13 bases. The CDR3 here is CASSQGGVPGELFF. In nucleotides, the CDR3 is TGTGCCAGCAGTCAAGGCGGGGTCCCCGGGGAGCTGTTTTTT.

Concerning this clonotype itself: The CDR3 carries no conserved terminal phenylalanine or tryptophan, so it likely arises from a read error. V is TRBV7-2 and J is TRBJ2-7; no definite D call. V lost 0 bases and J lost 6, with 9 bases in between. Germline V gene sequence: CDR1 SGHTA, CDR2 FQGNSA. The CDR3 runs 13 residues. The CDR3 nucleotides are TGTGCCAGCAGCTTAGCTAGTTCCCGCGAGCAGTACTTA. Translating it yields CASSLASSREQYL.

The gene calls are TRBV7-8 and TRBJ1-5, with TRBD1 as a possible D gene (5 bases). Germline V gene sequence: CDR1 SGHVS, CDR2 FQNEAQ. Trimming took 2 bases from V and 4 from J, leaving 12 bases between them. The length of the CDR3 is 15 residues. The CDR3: CASSLSGDRNQPQHF. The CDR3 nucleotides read TGTGCCAGCAGCTTAAGTGGGGACCGAAATCAGCCCCAGCATTTT.

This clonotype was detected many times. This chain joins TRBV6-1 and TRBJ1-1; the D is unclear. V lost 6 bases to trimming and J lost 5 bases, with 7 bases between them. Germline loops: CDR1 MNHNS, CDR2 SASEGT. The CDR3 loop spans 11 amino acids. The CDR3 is CASSRVTEAFF. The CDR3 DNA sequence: TGTGCCAGCAGCCGCGTTACTGAAGCTTTCTTT.

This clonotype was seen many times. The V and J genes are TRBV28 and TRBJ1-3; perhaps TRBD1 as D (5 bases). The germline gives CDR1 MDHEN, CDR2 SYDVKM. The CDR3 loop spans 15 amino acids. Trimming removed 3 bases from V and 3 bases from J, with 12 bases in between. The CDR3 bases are TGTGCCAGCAGTTTCAGCAGGGCTCTTGGAAACACCATATATTTT. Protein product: CASSFSRALGNTIYF.

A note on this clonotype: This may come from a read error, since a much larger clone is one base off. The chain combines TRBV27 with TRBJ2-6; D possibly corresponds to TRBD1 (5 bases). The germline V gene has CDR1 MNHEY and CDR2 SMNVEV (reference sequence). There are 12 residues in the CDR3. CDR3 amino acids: CASSVGANVPTF. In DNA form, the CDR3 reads TGTGCCAGCTCTGTTGGGGCCAACGTCCCGACTTTC.

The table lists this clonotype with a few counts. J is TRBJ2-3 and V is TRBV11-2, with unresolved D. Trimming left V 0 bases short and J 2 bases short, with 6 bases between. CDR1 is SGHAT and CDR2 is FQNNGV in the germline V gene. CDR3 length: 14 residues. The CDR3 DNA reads TGTGCCAGCAGCTTAGATTCGGACACAGATACGCAGTATTTT. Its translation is CASSLDSDTDTQYF.

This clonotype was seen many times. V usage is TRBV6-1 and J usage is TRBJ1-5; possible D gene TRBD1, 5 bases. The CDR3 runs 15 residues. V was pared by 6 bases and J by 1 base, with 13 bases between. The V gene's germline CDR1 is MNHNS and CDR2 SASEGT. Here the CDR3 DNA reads TGTGCCAGCAGGCAGATCGGGGGAAGCAATCAGCCCCAGCATTTT. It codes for CASRQIGGSNQPQHF.

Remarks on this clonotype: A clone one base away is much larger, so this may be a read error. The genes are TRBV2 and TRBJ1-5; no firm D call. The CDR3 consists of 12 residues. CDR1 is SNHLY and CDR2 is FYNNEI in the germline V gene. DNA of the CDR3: TGTGCCAGCAGTGAACAAAATCAGCCCCAGAATTTT. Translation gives CASSEQNQPQNF.

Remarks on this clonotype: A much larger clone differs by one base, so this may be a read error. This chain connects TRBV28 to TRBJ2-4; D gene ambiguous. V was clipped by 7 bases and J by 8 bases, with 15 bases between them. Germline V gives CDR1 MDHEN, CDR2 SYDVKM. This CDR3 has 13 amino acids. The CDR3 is CASTLPGQDIQYF. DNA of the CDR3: TGTGCCAGCACCCTCCCGGGCCAAGACATTCAGTACTTC.

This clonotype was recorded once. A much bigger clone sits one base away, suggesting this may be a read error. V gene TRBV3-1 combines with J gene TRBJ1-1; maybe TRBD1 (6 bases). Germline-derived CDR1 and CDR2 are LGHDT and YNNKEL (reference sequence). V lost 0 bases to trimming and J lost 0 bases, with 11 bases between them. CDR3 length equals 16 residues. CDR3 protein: CASSQDHGQLNTEAFF. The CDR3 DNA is TGTGCCAGCAGCCAAGATCATGGACAGTTGAACACTGAAGCTTTCTTT. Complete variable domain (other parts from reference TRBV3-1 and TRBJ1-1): DTAVSQTPKYLVTQMGNDKSIKCEQNLGHDTMYWYKQDSKKFLKIMFSYNNKELIINETVPNRFSPKSPDKAHLNLHINSLELGDSAVYFCASSQDHGQLNTEAFFGQGTRLTVV.

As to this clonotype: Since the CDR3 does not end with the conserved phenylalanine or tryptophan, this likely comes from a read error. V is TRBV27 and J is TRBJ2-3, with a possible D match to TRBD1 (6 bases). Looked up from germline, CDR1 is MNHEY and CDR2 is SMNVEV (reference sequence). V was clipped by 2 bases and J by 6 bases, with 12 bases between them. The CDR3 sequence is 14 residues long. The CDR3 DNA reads TGTGCCAGCAGTTTAGACAGGTTCACGGATACGCAGTATCTT. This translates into CASSLDRFTDTQYL.

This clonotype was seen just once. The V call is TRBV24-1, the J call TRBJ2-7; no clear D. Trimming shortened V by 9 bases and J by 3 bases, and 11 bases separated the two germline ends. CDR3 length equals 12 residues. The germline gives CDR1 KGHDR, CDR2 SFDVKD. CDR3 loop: CATGQSRYEQYF. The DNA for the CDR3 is TGTGCCACCGGTCAGTCCCGCTACGAGCAGTACTTC.

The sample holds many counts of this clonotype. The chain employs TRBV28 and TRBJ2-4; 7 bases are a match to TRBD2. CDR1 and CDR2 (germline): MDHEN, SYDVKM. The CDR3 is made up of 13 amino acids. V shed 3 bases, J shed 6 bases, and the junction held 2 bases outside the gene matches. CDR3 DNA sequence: TGTGCCAGCAGTTTTGGGAGGGGAAACATTCAGTACTTC. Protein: CASSFGRGNIQYF.